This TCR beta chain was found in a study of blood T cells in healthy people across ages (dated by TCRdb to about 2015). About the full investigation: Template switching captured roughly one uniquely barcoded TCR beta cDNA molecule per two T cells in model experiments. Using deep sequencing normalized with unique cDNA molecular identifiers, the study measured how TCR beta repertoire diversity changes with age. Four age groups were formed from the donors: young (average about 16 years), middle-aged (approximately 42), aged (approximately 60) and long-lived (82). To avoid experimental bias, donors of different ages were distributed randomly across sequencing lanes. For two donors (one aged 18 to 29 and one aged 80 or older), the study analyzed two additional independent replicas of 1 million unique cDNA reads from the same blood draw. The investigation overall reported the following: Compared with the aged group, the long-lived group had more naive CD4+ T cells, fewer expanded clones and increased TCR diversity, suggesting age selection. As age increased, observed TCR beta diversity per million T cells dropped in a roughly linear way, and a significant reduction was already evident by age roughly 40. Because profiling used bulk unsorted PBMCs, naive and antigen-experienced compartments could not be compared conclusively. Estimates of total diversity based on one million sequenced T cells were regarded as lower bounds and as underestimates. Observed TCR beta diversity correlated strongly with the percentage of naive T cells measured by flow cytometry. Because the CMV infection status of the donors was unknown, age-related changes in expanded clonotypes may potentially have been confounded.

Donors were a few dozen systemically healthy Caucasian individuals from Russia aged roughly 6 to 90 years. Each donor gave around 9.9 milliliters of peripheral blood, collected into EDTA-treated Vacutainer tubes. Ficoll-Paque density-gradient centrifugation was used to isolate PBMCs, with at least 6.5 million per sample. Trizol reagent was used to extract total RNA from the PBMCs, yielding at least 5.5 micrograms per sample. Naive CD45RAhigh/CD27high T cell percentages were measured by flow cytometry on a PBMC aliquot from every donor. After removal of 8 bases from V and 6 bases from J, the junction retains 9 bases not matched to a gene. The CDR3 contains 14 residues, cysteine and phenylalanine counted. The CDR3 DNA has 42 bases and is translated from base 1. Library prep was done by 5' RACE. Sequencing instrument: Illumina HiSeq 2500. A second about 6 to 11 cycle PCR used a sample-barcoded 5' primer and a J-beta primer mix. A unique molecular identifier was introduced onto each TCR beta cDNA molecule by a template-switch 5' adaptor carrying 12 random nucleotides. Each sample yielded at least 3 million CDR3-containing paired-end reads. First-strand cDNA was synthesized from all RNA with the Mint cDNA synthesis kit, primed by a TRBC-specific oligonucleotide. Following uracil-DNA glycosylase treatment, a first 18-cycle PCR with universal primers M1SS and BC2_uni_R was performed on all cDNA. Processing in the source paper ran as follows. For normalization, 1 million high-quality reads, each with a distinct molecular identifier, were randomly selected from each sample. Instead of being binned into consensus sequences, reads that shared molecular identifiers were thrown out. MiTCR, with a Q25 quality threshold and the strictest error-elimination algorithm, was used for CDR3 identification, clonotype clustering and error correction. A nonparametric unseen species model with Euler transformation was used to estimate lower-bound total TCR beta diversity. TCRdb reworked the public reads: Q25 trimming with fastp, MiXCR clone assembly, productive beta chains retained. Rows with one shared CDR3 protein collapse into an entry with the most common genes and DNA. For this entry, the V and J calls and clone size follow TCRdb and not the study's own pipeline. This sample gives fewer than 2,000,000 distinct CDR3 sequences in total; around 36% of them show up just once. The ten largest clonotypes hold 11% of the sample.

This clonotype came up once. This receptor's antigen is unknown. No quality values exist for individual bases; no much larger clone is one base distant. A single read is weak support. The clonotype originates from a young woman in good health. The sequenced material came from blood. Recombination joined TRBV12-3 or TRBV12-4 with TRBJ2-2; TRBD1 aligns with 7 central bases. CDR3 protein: CASGDSDSPGELFF. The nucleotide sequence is TGTGCCAGCGGGGACAGCGATTCGCCCGGGGAGCTGTTTTTT.